This T cell receptor beta chain was found in a study of T cell responses to AZD1222 COVID-19 vaccine (dated by TCRdb to about 2021). Describing the broader study: AZD1222 recipients with second doses at about 4 weeks or about 12 weeks were pooled, because spike-specific TCR depth and breadth did not differ between schedules. Trial participants were enrolled into age subgroups of 18-55, 56-69 and 70-plus years, which contained roughly 140, 27 and 60 TCR-sequenced participants, respectively. TCR sequencing was performed for over 230 trial participants, of whom approximately 200 were given two doses of AZD1222 and around 25 were given two doses of MenACWY control vaccine.

The CDR3 measures 13 amino acids from cysteine to phenylalanine. Kept here is only the CDR3 DNA, which spans 39 bases and is read in frame from base 1. V ends up 4 bases short and J 4 bases short, with an unmatched junction base count of 4. CDR1 and CDR2, looked up from the germline V gene (reference sequence), are SGHKS and YYEKEE. Of note for this clone: The specificity of this receptor is unknown. Per-base quality was not reported, and no clone a single base away is much larger than it.

The time point label of this sample denotes: baseline before first vaccination. Vaccinee samples came from UK trials COV001 and COV002, including a single-blind randomized controlled phase 2/3 trial of AZD1222 (ChAdOx1 nCoV-19) in healthy adults. For TCRbeta chain sequencing, PBMC samples were collected from trial participants at day 0 and at day 28 after the second dose. The research as a whole found: A significant rise in spike-specific TCR breadth and depth was observed after two AZD1222 doses relative to day 0 and relative to MenACWY recipients. The vaccine-associated CD4 TCRs covered the entire spike protein, and the dominant responses fell in regions 160-218 and 743-854. The 56-69-year group was small, and its depth increase did not reach significance, likely because of low power. Reportedly, almost half of the unique spike-specific TCRs recognized epitopes lying outside the regions that are mutated in the B.1.351 and B.1.1.7 variants. Most participants were white British and females outnumbered males, and the authors suggested that clonal diversity may have been underestimated. Conclusions about previously exposed vaccinees are limited, since just five to seven AZD1222 recipients were seropositive for SARS-CoV-2 at baseline. No day 14 peak-response samples were available, so repertoires were characterized only after the peak T cell response.

The CDR3 regions of human TCRbeta chains were analyzed by immunosequencing. The published analysis was carried out like this. Repertoire TCRs were checked for matches against a reference library of SARS-CoV-2-specific TCRs that had been generated using the MIRA antigen-specificity platform. Breadth was defined as the fraction of unique TCRs that were SARS-CoV-2-associated. Depth was defined as the fraction of total T cells that were SARS-CoV-2-associated. Using the MIRA data, each spike-specific TCR was mapped to the spike region that the TCR reacts to and placed in a CD4 or CD8 class. Log10-transformed breadth and depth values were compared by one-way ANOVA with Sidak's multiple comparisons tests. TCRdb mirrors the immuneACCESS table, restricted to in-frame sequences. Some clones are absent from its copies; in checked studies, under half trace to an unresolved V gene, and the reason for the others is unknown. V, J and clone size are taken as reported in that table, and D and trimming were inferred from the DNA itself. This sample lists under 150,000 clones; roughly 91% were detected once. Of the sample, under 35% is held by the ten largest clones.

Here the chain combines TRBV5-5 and TRBJ1-2, with TRBD1 identical over 7 junction bases. This TCR came from an adult in good health. The sample was peripheral blood, taken on day 0 of AZD1222 vaccination. For the CDR3, the sequence is CASSNRDSYGYTF. The DNA sequence is given as TGTGCCAGCAGCAACCGGGACAGCTATGGCTACACCTTC.